A selection of T cell receptor beta chains follows, all from one sample in a study of CD8 T cells in ankylosing spondylitis. One entry per CDR3 protein results from TCRdb running MiXCR on the 5' RACE reads. The sample consists of 150,000 or so distinct CDR3 sequences, roughly 12% of them appearing once. Source material: blood, either unsorted or a sorted T cell fraction (not recorded which). The receptors come from a male donor with ankylosing spondylitis or in good health (not recorded which). Each CDR3 is given with its conserved first and last residue. The order of the fields is clone size, J gene, V gene, D gene, CDR3 DNA, CDR3 protein. The D gene is left open where the match is weak. Clone size appears in some rows only: once, few, many, or a class for an expanded clone.

abundance: few
j_gene: TRBJ2-7
v_gene: TRBV11-2
d_gene: .
CDR3nt: TGTGCCAGCAGCTTAGTTTTCTGGGGCTCCTACGAGCAGTACTTC
CDR3aa: CASSLVFWGSYEQYF

abundance: .
j_gene: TRBJ2-7
v_gene: TRBV5-1
d_gene: .
CDR3nt: TGCGCCAGCAGCTTGACCGCCTCCTACGAGCAGTACTTC
CDR3aa: CASSLTASYEQYF

abundance: many
j_gene: TRBJ1-1
v_gene: TRBV5-5
d_gene: TRBD1
CDR3nt: TGTGCCAGCAGCTTGATGCAGGGGGATTTTCCTGAAGCTTTCTTT
CDR3aa: CASSLMQGDFPEAFF

abundance: .
j_gene: TRBJ2-3
v_gene: TRBV6-2/TRBV6-3
d_gene: TRBD2
CDR3nt: TGTGCCAGCAGTTTGAGGCTAGCGGGGGGCACAGATACGCAGTATTTT
CDR3aa: CASSLRLAGGTDTQYF

abundance: many
j_gene: TRBJ1-3
v_gene: TRBV12-3/TRBV12-4
d_gene: TRBD1
CDR3nt: TGTGCCAGCAGGGAACAGGGGAGAGGAAACACCATATATTTT
CDR3aa: CASREQGRGNTIYF

abundance: few
j_gene: TRBJ1-5
v_gene: TRBV6-5
d_gene: .
CDR3nt: TGTGCCAGCAGTTTTCTACAAGATACTAGCAATCAGCCCCAGCATTTT
CDR3aa: CASSFLQDTSNQPQHF

abundance: .
j_gene: TRBJ1-1
v_gene: TRBV19
d_gene: .
CDR3nt: TGTGCCAGTATTGGACAGAACACTGAAGCTTTCTTT
CDR3aa: CASIGQNTEAFF

abundance: many
j_gene: TRBJ2-3
v_gene: TRBV10-3
d_gene: TRBD1
CDR3nt: TGTGCCACTTCTCCTCGGGGACAGGGGGAAGATACGCAGTATTTT
CDR3aa: CATSPRGQGEDTQYF

abundance: few
j_gene: TRBJ2-1
v_gene: TRBV27
d_gene: TRBD2
CDR3nt: TGTGCCAGCAGTTGGATAGCGGGGGGGGGCAATGAGCAGTTCTTC
CDR3aa: CASSWIAGGGNEQFF

abundance: .
j_gene: TRBJ2-7
v_gene: TRBV12-5
d_gene: TRBD1
CDR3nt: TGTGCTAGTGGTTTGCCACCGGGACAGGGGATGCACGAGCAGTACTTC
CDR3aa: CASGLPPGQGMHEQYF

abundance: many
j_gene: TRBJ1-2
v_gene: TRBV20-1
d_gene: TRBD1
CDR3nt: TGCAGTGCTAGTTATGGACAGGGAGATGGCTACACCTTC
CDR3aa: CSASYGQGDGYTF

abundance: .
j_gene: TRBJ2-7
v_gene: TRBV7-2
d_gene: TRBD1
CDR3nt: TGTGCCAGCAGCCAAGGACAGGGATTGTACGAGCAGTACTTC
CDR3aa: CASSQGQGLYEQYF

abundance: .
j_gene: TRBJ2-2
v_gene: TRBV5-1
d_gene: .
CDR3nt: TGCGCCAGCAGCTTGGTGCGGGAATCCGGGGAGCTGTTTTTT
CDR3aa: CASSLVRESGELFF

abundance: many
j_gene: TRBJ1-4
v_gene: TRBV5-1
d_gene: TRBD1
CDR3nt: TGCGCCAGCAGCCCGGGACAGGGGGACGAAAAACTGTTTTTT
CDR3aa: CASSPGQGDEKLFF

abundance: .
j_gene: TRBJ2-3
v_gene: TRBV12-3/TRBV12-4
d_gene: .
CDR3nt: TGTGCCAGCAGTTTAGCGCTGGGCGGCGTTAGCACAGATACGCAGTATTTT
CDR3aa: CASSLALGGVSTDTQYF

abundance: many
j_gene: TRBJ2-2
v_gene: TRBV5-1
d_gene: TRBD1
CDR3nt: TGCGCCAGCAGCTCCAGGGGGATTGACGGGGAGCTGTTTTTT
CDR3aa: CASSSRGIDGELFF

abundance: many
j_gene: TRBJ2-7
v_gene: TRBV28
d_gene: .
CDR3nt: TGTGCCAGCCGGGCGGCAACCGGGAATACAATCTACGAGCAGTACTTC
CDR3aa: CASRAATGNTIYEQYF

abundance: .
j_gene: TRBJ1-4
v_gene: TRBV7-2
d_gene: .
CDR3nt: TGTGCCAGCAGCTTAGAAGGACGAGGGAAACTGTTTTTT
CDR3aa: CASSLEGRGKLFF

abundance: few
j_gene: TRBJ2-5
v_gene: TRBV28
d_gene: .
CDR3nt: TGTGCCAGCAGTCCCCCTAGCAGGGGAAGCGAGACCCAGTACTTC
CDR3aa: CASSPPSRGSETQYF

abundance: few
j_gene: TRBJ2-3
v_gene: TRBV3-1
d_gene: .
CDR3nt: TGTGCCAGCAGCCCAGGGGTATTTGGCACAGATACGCAGTATTTT
CDR3aa: CASSPGVFGTDTQYF

abundance: many
j_gene: TRBJ1-3
v_gene: TRBV9
d_gene: TRBD1
CDR3nt: TGTGCCAGCAGCGTAAGCCCTAGGACAGGGGCGGGTGGAAACACCATATATTTT
CDR3aa: CASSVSPRTGAGGNTIYF

abundance: few
j_gene: TRBJ2-1
v_gene: TRBV11-2
d_gene: .
CDR3nt: TGTGCCAGCACCCTGGCGGGAATTTCCTACAATGAGCAGTTCTTC
CDR3aa: CASTLAGISYNEQFF

abundance: many
j_gene: TRBJ2-5
v_gene: TRBV29-1
d_gene: TRBD1
CDR3nt: TGCAGCGGATCGGACAGGGCGACTGAGACCCAGTACTTC
CDR3aa: CSGSDRATETQYF

abundance: many
j_gene: TRBJ1-6
v_gene: TRBV9
d_gene: .
CDR3nt: TGTGCCAGCAGCAGGGCAAGTTCGACTTCACCCCTCCACTTT
CDR3aa: CASSRASSTSPLHF

abundance: .
j_gene: TRBJ2-7
v_gene: TRBV5-1
d_gene: .
CDR3nt: TGCGCCAGCAGCTTGTCAGGTATACCCTACGAGCAGTACTTC
CDR3aa: CASSLSGIPYEQYF

abundance: few
j_gene: TRBJ2-1
v_gene: TRBV23-1
d_gene: .
CDR3nt: TGCGCCAGCAGCCAATGGGAAGGCAGAAAGGGAGAGGATGAGCAGTTCTTC
CDR3aa: CASSQWEGRKGEDEQFF

abundance: few
j_gene: TRBJ2-2
v_gene: TRBV7-2
d_gene: TRBD2
CDR3nt: TGTGCCAGCAGCTTCACGGGGGGGAACACCGGGGAGCTGTTTTTT
CDR3aa: CASSFTGGNTGELFF

abundance: many
j_gene: TRBJ2-7
v_gene: TRBV24-1
d_gene: .
CDR3nt: TGTGCCACCAGTGATACAGGACAGAACGAGCAGTACTTC
CDR3aa: CATSDTGQNEQYF

abundance: many
j_gene: TRBJ2-3
v_gene: TRBV11-2
d_gene: .
CDR3nt: TGTGCCAGCAGCTTTTCAGGAAGCACAGATACGCAGTATTTT
CDR3aa: CASSFSGSTDTQYF

abundance: many
j_gene: TRBJ1-6
v_gene: TRBV6-5
d_gene: .
CDR3nt: TGTGCCAGCAGTTACGAGGGGGATTCACCCCTCCACTTT
CDR3aa: CASSYEGDSPLHF

abundance: many
j_gene: TRBJ1-5
v_gene: TRBV5-6
d_gene: .
CDR3nt: TGTGCCAGCAGCTTTCGAACAGGGTCGGTCCAGCCCCAGCATTTT
CDR3aa: CASSFRTGSVQPQHF

abundance: many
j_gene: TRBJ2-7
v_gene: TRBV24-1
d_gene: .
CDR3nt: TGTGCCACCAGTGTACATTTCTACGAGCAGTACTTC
CDR3aa: CATSVHFYEQYF

abundance: .
j_gene: TRBJ2-4
v_gene: TRBV7-8
d_gene: TRBD1
CDR3nt: TGTGCCAGCAGCTTAACAGGGGGCCTCGCCAAAAACATTCAGTACTTC
CDR3aa: CASSLTGGLAKNIQYF

abundance: .
j_gene: TRBJ1-5
v_gene: TRBV7-9
d_gene: .
CDR3nt: TGTGCCAGCCGCGGGCTGGGCAATCAGCCCCAGCATTTT
CDR3aa: CASRGLGNQPQHF

abundance: .
j_gene: TRBJ1-1
v_gene: TRBV4-1
d_gene: TRBD1
CDR3nt: TGCGCCAGCAGCCAAGAGGCCCTCGGACAGGGGGTTGAAGCTTTCTTT
CDR3aa: CASSQEALGQGVEAFF

abundance: many
j_gene: TRBJ2-1
v_gene: TRBV10-1
d_gene: TRBD2
CDR3nt: TGCGCCAGCAGGACTAGCGGGAGTTTGAATGAGCAGTTCTTC
CDR3aa: CASRTSGSLNEQFF

abundance: many
j_gene: TRBJ2-3
v_gene: TRBV28
d_gene: TRBD2
CDR3nt: TGTGCCAGCAGTTTCGGCGGGGGGGCTCGTACAGATACGCAGTATTTT
CDR3aa: CASSFGGGARTDTQYF